The 15 T cell receptor beta chains given below trace back to one sample, sequenced in a study of cytomegalovirus exposure and HLA in healthy donors. A multiplex PCR was run with 60 Vbeta primers and 13 Jbeta primers. The assay was immunoSEQ multiplex PCR, and TCRdb's table has in-frame clones only and misses some. The sample lists more than 85,000 clones, about 13% occurring once. Sequenced input: PBMCs. These receptors were obtained from a man aged 40-49 years in good health and CMV-seropositive.

This clone was counted a few times. This rearrangement joins TRBV28 to TRBJ1-4, with a tentative D call TRBD1 (5 bases). Trimming cost V 3 bases and J 8 bases, with 10 bases left between them. Germline V gene data show CDR1 as MDHEN and CDR2 as SYDVKM. This CDR3 is built from 13 residues. CDR3 sequence reads: CASSLQGYEKLFF. In DNA, the CDR3 is TGTGCCAGCAGTTTGCAGGGTTACGAAAAACTGTTTTTT.

This clone appeared a few times. The CDR3 DNA sequence: TGTGCCAGCAGGGACAGGGGGGAGACCCAGTACTTC. Translation: CASRDRGETQYF. The gene calls are TRBV2 and TRBJ2-5; 10 nucleotides line up with TRBD1. Trimming took 6 bases from V and 5 from J; bases not matched to a gene: 0. The germline V gene encodes CDR1 SNHLY and CDR2 FYNNEI. The CDR3 loop spans 12 amino acids. Variable domain in full (rest from reference TRBV2 and TRBJ2-5): EPEVTQTPSHQVTQMGQEVILRCVPISNHLYFYWYRQILGQKVEFLVSFYNNEISEKSEIFDDQFSVERPDGSNFTLKIRSTKLEDSAMYFCASRDRGETQYFGPGTRLLVL.

This clone has just a few counts. This chain uses TRBV4-1 with TRBJ1-2; D is ambiguous. The CDR3 runs to 14 residues. V shed 0 bases and J shed 3 bases, with 8 bases lying between them. CDR1 and CDR2 from the germline V gene are MGHRA and YSYEKL. The CDR3 nucleotides read TGCGCCAGCAGCCAAGATATCACGGACTATGGCTACACCTTC. Translation gives CASSQDITDYGYTF.

This clone occurred a few times. The CDR3 DNA reads as TGTGCCAGCAGCTTAGCGGGAGGGCCCACAGATACGCAGTATTTT. Encoded protein: CASSLAGGPTDTQYF. The chain employs TRBV7-2 and TRBJ2-3; 7 nucleotides align to TRBD2. The CDR3 totals 15 residues. Germline loops: CDR1 SGHTA, CDR2 FQGNSA. V trimming: 0 bases; J trimming: 2 bases; junction bases outside the gene matches: 2.

Only a few counts were recorded for this clone. V gene TRBV5-1 combines with J gene TRBJ1-1; D not resolved. Looked up from germline, CDR1 is SGHRS and CDR2 is YFSETQ. CDR3 length equals 14 residues. Trimming shortened V by 3 bases and J by 8 bases, and 17 bases separated the two germline ends. DNA for the CDR3: TGCGCCAGCAGCTCAGCACGGGGTCGCTCGGAAGCTTTCTTT. Translation gives CASSSARGRSEAFF.

The gene calls are TRBV19 and TRBJ2-7; tentative D call: TRBD1 (6 bases). The CDR3 is 15 residues long. Germline CDR1 reads LNHDA; CDR2 reads SQIVND (reference sequence). V lost 0 bases to trimming and J lost 2 bases, with 11 bases between them. CDR3 protein: CASSIEPGQPYEQYF. The CDR3 region has the DNA TGTGCCAGTAGTATAGAACCCGGACAGCCCTACGAGCAGTACTTC.

This clone was found a few times. The chain recombines TRBV5-5 with TRBJ2-1, with TRBD2 as a possible D gene (6 bases). The CDR3 length is 12 residues. Trimming took 7 bases from V and 9 from J, leaving 14 bases between them. Germline V gene lookup returns CDR1 SGHKS and CDR2 YYEKEE (reference sequence). The CDR3 is CASQEGFLEQFF. DNA of the CDR3: TGTGCCAGCCAGGAGGGCTTCCTTGAGCAGTTCTTC.

This sequence joins TRBV27 and TRBJ2-7; possible D gene TRBD1, 6 bases. CDR3 size: 13 residues. V lost 3 bases and J lost 3, with 9 bases in between. The V gene's germline CDR1 is MNHEY and CDR2 SMNVEV (reference sequence). CDR3 protein: CASSLGHRYEQYF. The CDR3 nucleotides are TGTGCCAGCAGTTTGGGACATCGCTACGAGCAGTACTTC.

This clone has a handful of counts. The chain joins TRBV21-1 to TRBJ2-7; the tabulated D call, TRBD2, remains unverified against the DNA. TRBV21-1 is described as a pseudogene. This CDR3 spans 16 amino acids. CDR3 region: CASSKGMREGHNEQYF. CDR3 DNA: TGTGCCAGCAGCAAAGGTATGAGGGAGGGCCATAACGAGCAGTACTTC.

The chain uses TRBV5-4 and TRBJ2-7; the D gene is possibly TRBD2 (6 bases). This CDR3 contains 13 residues. Germline V gives CDR1 SGHNT, CDR2 YYREEE (reference sequence). The germline V and J ends were trimmed by 8 bases and 3 bases, with 15 bases remaining between them. CDR3 sequence (DNA): TGTGCCAGTACACTAGCAGATGGCTACGAGCAGTACTTC. The encoded protein is CASTLADGYEQYF. Full variable domain (outside the CDR3, taken from reference TRBV5-4 and TRBJ2-7): ETGVTQSPTHLIKTRGQQVTLRCSSQSGHNTVSWYQQALGQGPQFIFQYYREEENGRGNFPPRFSGLQFPNYSSELNVNALELDDSALYLCASTLADGYEQYFGPGTRLTVT.

The rearrangement uses TRBV7-2 and TRBJ1-2; D remains unclear. V was cut by 0 bases and J by 5 bases, with 10 bases left in between. Germline V gives CDR1 SGHTA, CDR2 FQGNSA. The CDR3 consists of 14 residues. Here the CDR3 reads CASSLALGSYGYTF. DNA of the CDR3: TGTGCCAGCAGCTTAGCGCTGGGCTCGTATGGCTACACCTTC.

The CDR3 region has the DNA TGTGCCAGCTCACCAAGGGGACAGGGGGCCGGGGGGTACAATGAGCAGTTCTTC. As protein: CASSPRGQGAGGYNEQFF. The chain carries TRBV18 and TRBJ2-1; TRBD1 matches 12 bases. Per the germline V gene, CDR1 is KGHSH and CDR2 is LQKENI. V lost 2 bases and J lost 4; bases outside the gene matches: 9. The CDR3 totals 18 residues. The variable domain in full, with the rest retrieved from reference TRBV18 and TRBJ2-1, is NAGVMQNPRHLVRRRGQEARLRCSPMKGHSHVYWYRQLPEEGLKFMVYLQKENIIDESGMPKERFSAEFPKEGPSILRIQQVVRGDSAAYFCASSPRGQGAGGYNEQFFGPGTRLTVL.

The rearrangement joins TRBV6-5 to TRBJ2-7; D ambiguous. The ends were cut back, 0 bases at V and 2 bases at J, with 11 bases in the middle. Germline V gives CDR1 MNHEY, CDR2 SVGAGI. The length of the CDR3 is 15 residues. The CDR3 spells CASSYSSRKPYEQYF. The CDR3 nucleotides read TGTGCCAGCAGTTACTCGTCCAGGAAACCCTACGAGCAGTACTTC.

The CDR3 is CASSSYSGFPYEQYF. Written as DNA, the CDR3 is TGCGCCAGCAGCTCCTATAGCGGGTTCCCCTACGAGCAGTACTTC. The rearrangement joins TRBV5-1 to TRBJ2-7, with TRBD2 matching 7 bases. CDR3 length: 15 residues. J gave up 2 bases and V 3 bases, and 8 bases lay outside the gene matches. CDR1 and CDR2 from the germline V gene are SGHRS and YFSETQ.

The V and J genes are TRBV5-1 and TRBJ2-1; no clear D. V was clipped by 0 bases and J by 7 bases, with 11 bases between them. CDR1 is SGHRS, CDR2 YFSETQ, per germline. CDR3 length equals 14 residues. The chain's CDR3 is CASSLGQYGNEQFF. The DNA of the CDR3 is TGCGCCAGCAGCTTGGGACAATATGGGAATGAGCAGTTCTTC.